The clone carrying this T cell receptor beta chain was seen at least ten times. Its antigen is as yet unknown. The length of the CDR3 is 16 residues. The V end lost 1 base, the J end lost 2 bases, and 14 bases lay between the germline ends. Germline values: CDR1 LGHNA, CDR2 YSLEER. These data belong to a study of T-cell memory formation after mild COVID-19. Study at large: Across donors, TCR clusters were largely donor specific.

TCRdb redid the calling of the 5' RACE reads with MiXCR, one entry per CDR3 protein. The top ten clones hold around 23% of a sample with under 250,000 distinct CDR3 sequences, approximately 10% of them seen once. Study results and caveats: Confirmation was lacking for SARS-CoV-2 specificity of second-wave clones that peaked on day 37.

The receptor was derived from a man aged 18-30 years who had mild COVID-19 (a few samples of this study predate the infection). Cell type and time point are not known. The V call is TRBV4-3, the J call TRBJ2-5; TRBD1 is a possible D gene (5 bases). The source material was PBMCs or a T cell subset sorted from them (not recorded which). The CDR3, as DNA: TGCGCCAGCAGCCAAGGCTCGGCAAGGGGACAAGAGACCCAGTACTTC. This encodes CASSQGSARGQETQYF.